The 23 T cell receptor beta chains given below trace back to one sample, sequenced in a study of shared clonotypes between healthy human individuals. TCRdb keeps only in-frame clones here, not all; method: immunoSEQ multiplex PCR. The repertoire holds fewer than 1.6 million clones, with 98% to 99% as singletons. The sample was naive CD4+ T cells sorted from blood. Sample subset: CD45RA+ positively selected. The origin of the receptors is a man aged 30 to 45 in good health.

The chain recombines TRBV29-1 with TRBJ2-5, with 9 bases fitting TRBD1. Germline V gene lookup returns CDR1 SQVTM and CDR2 ANQGSEA. The ends lost 4 bases at V and 2 bases at J; junction bases unmatched: 5. The CDR3 length is 14 residues. DNA for the CDR3: TGCAGCGTTGGGGAGACAGGGGGACAAGAGACCCAGTACTTC. Translating gives CSVGETGGQETQYF.

V usage is TRBV9 and J usage is TRBJ1-1, with D perhaps matching TRBD1 (6 bases). Trimming removed 0 bases at V and 11 bases at J, with 17 bases between. The CDR3 extends over 14 amino acids. The germline gives CDR1 SGDLS, CDR2 YYNGEE. CDR3 sequence reads: CASSVARQEVAAFF. In DNA form, the CDR3 reads TGTGCCAGCAGCGTAGCTCGACAGGAGGTAGCCGCTTTCTTT.

V and J are TRBV29-1 and TRBJ1-2; TRBD1 agrees at 8 bases. CDR3 size: 14 residues. From germline, CDR1 is SQVTM and CDR2 ANQGSEA. The J segment lost 2 bases and the V segment lost 6 bases, leaving 8 bases of the junction unmatched. Written as DNA, the CDR3 is TGCAGCGTGGCCCTGACAGGGGCCAACTATGGCTACACCTTC. Encoded protein: CSVALTGANYGYTF.

This clone has only one observation. The V call is TRBV7-9, the J call TRBJ2-2, with 8 positions matching TRBD1. CDR1 and CDR2 (germline): SEHNR, FQNEAQ (reference sequence). The ends lost 8 bases at V and 2 bases at J; junction bases unmatched: 4. The CDR3 contains 14 residues. The CDR3 here is CASPQGANTGELFF. CDR3 coding DNA: TGTGCCAGCCCGCAGGGGGCAAACACCGGGGAGCTGTTTTTT.

This chain connects TRBV7-3 to TRBJ2-3; 11 positions match TRBD2. Trimming removed 1 base from V and 6 bases from J; junction bases left unmatched: 9. Germline V lookup: CDR1 SGHTA, CDR2 FQGTGA. The CDR3 totals 17 residues. The CDR3 reads CASSLMALAGGLDTQYF. The DNA for the CDR3 is TGTGCCAGCAGCTTAATGGCGCTAGCGGGAGGCCTCGATACGCAGTATTTT.

The V and J genes are TRBV14 and TRBJ2-7; maybe TRBD2 (5 bases). The CDR3 is 15 residues long. Trimming stripped 0 bases from V and 4 bases from J, with 13 bases between. CDR1 SGHDN and CDR2 FVKESK come from the germline V gene. This chain's CDR3 is CASSQEPLAKYEQYF. For the CDR3, the DNA is TGTGCCAGCAGCCAAGAACCGCTAGCTAAATACGAGCAGTACTTC.

This clone has a single count. V gene TRBV2 combines with J gene TRBJ2-7; D is possibly TRBD2 (6 bases). The CDR3 is 12 residues long. Trimming took 7 bases from V and 6 from J, leaving 13 bases between them. Germline CDR1 and CDR2: SNHLY and FYNNEI. CDR3 in amino acids: CASNQGGREQYF. The CDR3 DNA reads as TGTGCCAGCAACCAGGGAGGCCGCGAGCAGTACTTC.

The chain uses TRBV30 and TRBJ1-3; the D gene is possibly TRBD1 (5 bases). Per germline, CDR1 GTSNPN and CDR2 SVGIG (reference sequence). The CDR3 length is 15 residues. Between the trimmed V and J ends, which lost 8 bases and 0 bases, there was a span of 17 bases. The CDR3 loop reads CAGGRTTSSGNTIYF. The CDR3 DNA reads as TGTGCCGGTGGCCGGACAACCTCCTCTGGAAACACCATATATTTT.

The rearrangement uses TRBV2 and TRBJ2-5; the D call may be TRBD1 or TRBD2 (7 bases each). Trimming shortened V by 5 bases and J by 9 bases, and 19 bases separated the two germline ends. Germline lookup yields CDR1 SNHLY and CDR2 FYNNEI. The CDR3 contains 14 residues. Here the CDR3 DNA reads TGTGCCAGCAGTCCCAACAGGGGAGGGAGGGCCCAGTACTTC. Encoded protein: CASSPNRGGRAQYF.

The rearrangement links TRBV19 to TRBJ2-7; no clear D gene. This CDR3 contains 12 residues. CDR1 LNHDA and CDR2 SQIVND come from the germline V gene (reference sequence). The V end lost 6 bases, the J end lost 3 bases, and 9 bases lay between the germline ends. The chain's CDR3 is CASRSRNYEQYF. The CDR3 nucleotides are TGTGCCAGTAGGAGCCGGAACTACGAGCAGTACTTC.

The rearrangement joins TRBV21-1 to TRBJ2-1; the table gives TRBD1 as D, unverified against the DNA. TRBV21-1 is listed as a pseudogene. This CDR3 is built from 15 residues. The CDR3 DNA reads as TGTGCCAGCAGCTATCACAGGGTTATGGACAATGAGCAGTTCTTC. Amino acid sequence: CASSYHRVMDNEQFF.

The genes are TRBV20-1 and TRBJ2-7, with D tentatively TRBD2 (6 bases). Germline V gene lookup returns CDR1 DFQATT and CDR2 SNEGSKA (reference sequence). The CDR3 runs 11 residues. V lost 5 bases and J lost 6, with 11 bases in between. The CDR3 DNA is TGCAGTGCTGGGGGACTCTCCGAGCAGTACTTC. It translates to CSAGGLSEQYF.

This chain joins TRBV27 and TRBJ2-7, with D tentatively TRBD2 (5 bases). V lost 6 bases and J 0 bases, leaving 18 bases between the germline ends. The germline CDR1 and CDR2 sequences are MNHEY and SMNVEV (reference sequence). This CDR3 is 16 amino acids long. In DNA form, the CDR3 reads TGTGCCAGCAGCCCCCGGAGGAGGACGAACTCCTACGAGCAGTACTTC. It specifies CASSPRRRTNSYEQYF.

The gene calls are TRBV7-2 and TRBJ1-2; D ambiguous. V lost 1 base, J lost 3 bases, and 9 bases lay in between. Germline V gene data show CDR1 as SGHTA and CDR2 as FQGNSA. This CDR3 region has 14 residues. CDR3 residues: CASSLGVEYYGYTF. CDR3 nucleotide sequence: TGTGCCAGCAGCTTAGGGGTGGAATACTATGGCTACACCTTC.

The gene calls are TRBV7-7 and TRBJ2-7, with D perhaps TRBD2 (6 bases). CDR3 length: 14 amino acids. V gave up 5 bases and J gave up 4 bases, with 15 bases separating them. CDR1 and CDR2 from the germline V gene are SSHAT and FNYEAQ (reference sequence). The CDR3 DNA reads as TGTGCCAGCAGCGTCGCCTTTGGAGGGTACGAGCAGTACTTC. Translated: CASSVAFGGYEQYF.

The rearrangement joins TRBV28 to TRBJ2-1, with 8 bases matching TRBD2. Germline V lookup: CDR1 MDHEN, CDR2 SYDVKM. With 5 bases clipped from V and 4 bases from J, the junction kept 10 bases outside the gene matches. There are 16 residues in the CDR3. In nucleotides, the CDR3 is TGTGCCAGCAGTCCCCCGTTGGTAGCGGGGTACAATGAGCAGTTCTTC. Translating gives CASSPPLVAGYNEQFF.

The chain links TRBV2 to TRBJ2-1; 11 bases match TRBD2. CDR3 length: 14 amino acids. The germline CDR1 and CDR2 sequences are SNHLY and FYNNEI. The J segment lost 9 bases and the V segment lost 8 bases, leaving 9 bases of the junction unmatched. Here the CDR3 reads CASALLAGDGEQFF. CDR3 DNA: TGTGCCAGCGCGCTACTAGCGGGAGACGGTGAGCAGTTCTTC.

The chain links TRBV4-3 to TRBJ1-2; D is possibly TRBD1 (5 bases). In germline, CDR1 is LGHNA, CDR2 YSLEER. V lost 0 bases to trimming and J lost 0 bases, with 11 bases between them. This CDR3 has 16 amino acids. CDR3 sequence (DNA): TGCGCCAGCAGCCAAGATGGGCCAGGGCCTAACTATGGCTACACCTTC. Its translation is CASSQDGPGPNYGYTF.

V gene TRBV4-3 combines with J gene TRBJ1-5; weak D call: TRBD1 (5 bases). This CDR3 contains 18 residues. Germline CDR1 is LGHNA and CDR2 is YSLEER. V lost 0 bases and J lost 0, with 15 bases in between. DNA of the CDR3: TGCGCCAGCAGCCAAGAAAGGGGCTTGGACGTTAGCAATCAGCCCCAGCATTTT. As protein: CASSQERGLDVSNQPQHF.

The chain couples TRBV18 to TRBJ2-3; D not certain. Per germline, CDR1 KGHSH and CDR2 LQKENI. The CDR3 is 14 residues long. V lost 3 bases to trimming and J lost 1 base, with 8 bases between them. This chain's CDR3 is CASSPQSGTDTQYF. The CDR3 DNA is TGTGCCAGCTCACCCCAGAGCGGCACAGATACGCAGTATTTT. The whole variable domain, remainder taken from reference TRBV18 and TRBJ2-3, is NAGVMQNPRHLVRRRGQEARLRCSPMKGHSHVYWYRQLPEEGLKFMVYLQKENIIDESGMPKERFSAEFPKEGPSILRIQQVVRGDSAAYFCASSPQSGTDTQYFGPGTRLTVL.

Here the CDR3 DNA reads TGTGCCAGCAGTTTAGTGGGACCTAGCAATCAGCCCCAGCATTTT. Its translation is CASSLVGPSNQPQHF. The rearrangement links TRBV28 to TRBJ1-5, with D possibly TRBD1 on 5 matching bases. The germline V and J ends were trimmed by 2 bases and 0 bases, with 8 bases remaining between them. Germline CDR1 reads MDHEN; CDR2 reads SYDVKM. The CDR3 loop spans 15 amino acids.

The CDR3 DNA reads as TGTGCCATCAGGGATCGGATGAGGGTAGCGGGAGCTCATTCCTACGAGCAGTACTTC. It codes for CAIRDRMRVAGAHSYEQYF. The chain uses TRBV10-3 and TRBJ2-7, with 9 bases matching TRBD2. The CDR3 contains 19 residues. Germline CDR1 is ENHRY and CDR2 is SYGVKD. V was pared by 6 bases and J by 1 base, with 19 bases of the junction left unmatched.

J is TRBJ1-1 and V is TRBV5-1; 7 bases align to TRBD1. CDR1 is SGHRS and CDR2 is YFSETQ in the germline V gene. This CDR3 comprises 13 residues. The V gene end was trimmed by 3 bases and the J gene end by 5 bases; junction bases not matched to a gene: 4. The CDR3 DNA reads TGCGCCAGCAGCTCGACAGGGCGTACTGAAGCTTTCTTT. It is translated as CASSSTGRTEAFF.